Listed here is a single TCR beta chain. Its target antigen remains unknown. Base qualities were left out, and no much larger clone turns up one base away. The data stem from a study of shared clonotypes between healthy human individuals (dated by TCRdb to between 2020 and 2021). With respect to the entire study: The cohort included three men and a couple of women between 18 and 49 years of age. To increase sequencing depth and limit assay-specific biases, different laboratories used diverse techniques to prepare libraries and sequence TCR repertoires. To estimate repertoire size and how much clonotypes are shared between individuals, the study performed deep sequencing of blood TCR repertoires from a few healthy adults. Each donor's leukapheresis produced roughly between about 0.9 and 9.5 billion PBMCs. For each donor, CD4 naive and CD4 memory were each run on three plates, CD8 naive on two plates, and CD8 memory on one plate. Broader findings and caveats from the paper: Even with the large sequencing depth, rarefaction of the sorted-subset datasets indicated that sequencing was incomplete. Compared with non-shared clonotypes, clonotypes shared by all four sorted-subset donors had higher generation probabilities. Estimated clonotype richness was generally larger for naive than for memory subsets. Pairwise subsampling indicated that sequencing depth was expected to affect the degree of clonotype sharing among donors. Because the study included only a small number of donors, the genetic and exposure-history diversity represented was limited. Sampling was limited to blood, and TCR repertoires in tissue likely differ from TCR repertoires in blood. About 5% of naive CD4, roughly 3.5% of naive CD8, approximately 2.2% of memory CD4, and roughly 0.4% of memory CD8 clonotypes were shared across several donors.

For the CD8 naive samples, CD45RO-negative cells were positively selected for CCR7, yielding a CD45RA+CCR7+ population from which TemRA cells were excluded. Donors were healthy HIV-negative adults with no recently reported acute infections or vaccinations. Only Caucasian adults living in Nashville, Tennessee, USA were represented among the donors. Blood was obtained by leukapheresis, after which PBMCs were separated by Ficoll-Histopaque density gradient centrifugation and cryopreserved in liquid nitrogen vapor phase. Purity and quantity of every magnetically sorted T cell population were checked by analytical flow cytometry. Genomic DNA was isolated from every sorted fraction and measured by UV absorbance on a Nanodrop 2000c. TCR CDR3 regions were amplified from genomic DNA by multiplex PCR using the deep immunoSEQ assay. Genomic DNA extracted from each cell subset was distributed evenly over all wells of several immunoSEQ 96-well plates, and each plate served as one replicate. For sorted subsets, approximately 200 ng of genomic DNA, equivalent to around 31,000 T cell genomes, went into each replicate PCR. Purified libraries were measured with a Qubit 3.0 fluorometer, size-checked on a Bioanalyzer 2100, and measured again with the KAPA Library Quantification kit. Every immunoSEQ 96-well plate was sequenced on a separate single-read 150-cycle Illumina NextSeq 550 flow cell. On the authors' methods: Because the immunoSEQ output included only junctional sequences and no quality scores, the filtering could not be the same as the filtering used for full-length reads. Sequences were annotated with PyIR, a Python wrapper for IgBLAST v1.9, and V/J genes and CDR3 were assigned using IMGT germline references. Reads were removed for weak V/J assignments (E-value above 1e-6), missing CDR3, stop codons, out-of-frame junctions, or ambiguous translated residues. A V3J clonotype was defined by an identical inferred V gene, J gene, and CDR3 amino acid sequence. Percentage overlap between repertoires was computed as shared unique clonotypes divided by the size of the smaller repertoire. RTK rarefaction, the Chao1 estimator, and Recon v2.1 estimates of unobserved clonotypes were used to assess repertoire richness. For all TCRbeta clonotypes obtained by the gDNA method from four donors, generation probabilities were computed with OLGA. TCRdb took over this immuneACCESS table, retaining in-frame rearrangements with V and J assigned. Such tables are incomplete; in checked studies, under half of the missing clones stem from an unresolved V gene, and the remainder is unexplained. Clonal size and the V and J genes are those of that table, whereas D and trimming came from the DNA. The sample contains over 2,000,000 clones, over 85% of them found a single time. Jointly, the top ten make up around 1.8% of the sample.

V is shortened by 3 bases, J by 1 base, and the region joining them spans 7 bases. CDR1 and CDR2, looked up from the germline V gene, are SGHAT and FQNNGV. The CDR3 has 13 amino acids, counting the end cysteine and phenylalanine. This entry keeps only the CDR3 DNA: 39 bases, framed from base 1. The receptor chain draws on TRBV11-2 and TRBJ2-7; the D gene is not confidently resolved. Sample: naive CD8+ T cells from PBMCs. In the paper's terms, the cell subset or site label means: CD45RA+CCR7+. The source is a man aged 18 to 30 in good health. Some clones in this sample may be carry-over from other donors' samples. The CDR3 region has the sequence CASSFAQSYEQYF. In nucleotides, the sequence is TGTGCCAGCAGCTTTGCTCAGTCCTACGAGCAGTACTTC.